This T cell receptor beta chain was found in a study of identical twins. This clonotype showed up just a few times. The antigen is undetermined. A universal primer site arose from template switching, and cDNA bore unique molecular identifiers. Each CDR3 protein gets one entry after TCRdb re-called the 5' RACE reads with MiXCR. The sample has 400,000 or so distinct CDR3 sequences, approximately 8.8% seen once. Study outcomes and limitations: Findings depended on cross-sectional statistics rather than tracking the same donors. Alpha sequences out of frame and shared by twins had excess low generation probability.

CDR1 MNHEY and CDR2 SVGAGI come from the germline V gene. V lost 5 bases to trimming and J lost 4 bases, with 11 bases between them. The CDR3 is 13 residues long. This TCR came from a woman between 45 and 65 years old in good health. The V gene is TRBV6-5, the J gene TRBJ1-2; D perhaps matches TRBD1 (5 bases). Sample: naive T cells sorted from blood. CDR3 in amino acids: CASSNTGTYGYTF. The DNA of the CDR3 is TGTGCCAGCAGTAATACCGGGACCTATGGCTACACCTTC.